The clone carrying this TCR beta chain was observed many times. Its cognate antigen is unknown. The sorted Tregs were CD4+CD25+CD127-/low cells. Whole-study findings and limits: Tumor Tregs overlapped most with tumor, then blood, naive CD4+ cells. In terms of TCR gene usage, tumor memory CD4+ T cells clustered together with blood and lymph node memory CD4+ cells, as well as with lymph node naive CD4+ cells.

Constant-region reverse primers amplified full-length variable regions, followed by semi-nested Nested Universal Primer A PCR. A single record per CDR3 protein comes from TCRdb applying MiXCR to the 5' RACE reads. The sample lists more than 8,500 distinct CDR3 sequences, roughly 27% occurring once. The germline V gene has CDR1 SGHRS and CDR2 YFSETQ. Trimming removed 4 bases at V and 0 bases at J, with 19 bases between. CDR3 length equals 17 residues. The source is a female donor with breast cancer. The sample taken for sequencing was Tregs sorted from blood. V gene TRBV5-1 combines with J gene TRBJ1-1, with D possibly TRBD1 on 5 matching bases. The CDR3 DNA sequence: TGCGCCAGCAGCACCGGGGACTCAGCCTTCATGAACACTGAAGCTTTCTTT. Its protein product is CASSTGDSAFMNTEAFF.